This TCR beta chain is drawn from a study of cytomegalovirus exposure and HLA in healthy donors. This CDR3 contains 15 residues. The germline gives CDR1 MDHEN, CDR2 SYDVKM. After removal of 6 bases from V and 2 bases from J, the junction contained 8 bases not matched to a gene. A word on this clone: Antigen: not known.

60 Vbeta and 13 Jbeta primers were used in PCR. Some clones are missing from TCRdb's copy, which holds only in-frame ones; the method was immunoSEQ multiplex PCR. The repertoire holds 230,000 or so clones, nearly 95% seen once, with approximately 1.5% in the top ten. General study findings and limits: Cytomegalovirus-associated TCR beta chains were listed, numbering 150 to 200. Researchers had no immune exposure information except CMV serostatus available.

The J gene is TRBJ2-7, the V gene TRBV28; 9 positions agree with TRBD1. The sequence was collected from a girl aged 2 to 9 in good health and CMV-seronegative. Material for sequencing was PBMCs. The CDR3 sequence: CASRKPGQGPYEQYF. CDR3 in DNA: TGTGCCAGCAGGAAACCGGGACAGGGCCCCTACGAGCAGTACTTC.